This is a list of T cell receptor beta chains from one sample in a study of T-cell reconstitution after alpha-beta-depleted transplantation in children. MiXCR, applied by TCRdb to the PCR reads, yields one record per CDR3 protein. The sample holds 800,000 to 1,000,000 distinct CDR3 sequences, around 30% seen once. This specimen was PBMCs, mostly from graft donor cells, taken 360 days after TCRalphabeta/CD19-depleted stem cell transplant. All receptors derive from a boy less than two years old who had a stem cell transplant for SCID, so the T cells may come from the graft donor. The CDR3 runs from the conserved cysteine through the conserved F or W. The order of the fields is D gene, clone size, V gene, J gene, CDR3 protein, CDR3 DNA. D genes are given only for firm matches. Clone sizes are given selectively: once, few, many, or a class where the clone is expanded.

NA	few	TRBV21-1	TRBJ1-1	CASSKVRALRVTEAFF	TGTGCCAGCAGCAAAGTACGGGCACTCCGAGTCACTGAAGCTTTCTTT
NA	few	TRBV20-1	TRBJ2-1	CSAFFPGATGEQFF	TGCAGTGCTTTTTTTCCGGGCGCGACAGGTGAGCAGTTCTTC
NA	few	TRBV10-3	TRBJ2-7	CAISEGPSGTYEQYF	TGTGCCATCAGTGAGGGACCCTCTGGGACATACGAGCAGTACTTC
NA	few	TRBV6-8	TRBJ2-5	CASSCRLIRETQYF	TGTGCCAGCAGTTGTCGTCTGATTCGGGAGACCCAGTACTTC
NA	NA	TRBV12-3/TRBV12-4	TRBJ2-3	CASTWRRNPSTDTQYF	TGTGCCAGCACATGGCGGAGAAACCCTAGCACAGATACGCAGTATTTT
NA	NA	TRBV4-3	TRBJ2-6	CASSPLVGGSGANVLTF	TGCGCCAGCAGCCCTTTAGTCGGGGGATCTGGGGCCAACGTCCTGACTTTC
NA	NA	TRBV6-5	TRBJ2-3	CASSYSTMGLSTDTQYF	TGTGCCAGCAGTTACTCGACGATGGGGCTGAGCACAGATACGCAGTATTTT
TRBD1	NA	TRBV6-4	TRBJ2-1	CASSRNGQGNNEQFF	TGTGCCAGCAGCCGGAACGGACAGGGGAACAATGAGCAGTTCTTC
TRBD1	NA	TRBV4-3	TRBJ1-1	CASSQGTGGVEAFF	TGCGCCAGCAGCCAAGGGACAGGGGGCGTTGAAGCTTTCTTT
TRBD1	NA	TRBV12-3/TRBV12-4	TRBJ1-2	CASSRTGIPYGYTF	TGTGCCAGCAGTAGGACAGGGATCCCCTATGGCTACACCTTC
NA	NA	TRBV7-2	TRBJ1-2	CASSLGAYDGYTF	TGTGCCAGCAGCTTAGGAGCGTACGATGGCTACACCTTC
NA	many	TRBV5-1	TRBJ2-3	CASSGTLDTQYF	TGCGCCAGCAGCGGGACACTCGATACGCAGTATTTT
NA	NA	TRBV7-2	TRBJ2-7	CASSTGAGPYEQYF	TGTGCCAGCAGCACCGGGGCAGGACCCTACGAGCAGTACTTC
NA	few	TRBV5-1	TRBJ1-1	CASSPTGQLGVNTEAFF	TGCGCCAGCAGCCCGACCGGACAGCTCGGGGTGAACACTGAAGCTTTCTTT
NA	NA	TRBV27	TRBJ2-3	CASSLSQGVPDTQYF	TGTGCCAGCAGTTTGAGTCAAGGGGTCCCAGATACGCAGTATTTT
NA	NA	TRBV29-1	TRBJ1-2	CSARSGGGYTF	TGCAGCGCCCGGAGTGGGGGCGGCTACACCTTC
TRBD2	NA	TRBV18	TRBJ2-1	CASSPGGTPYNEQFF	TGTGCCAGCTCACCGGGGGGGACCCCCTACAATGAGCAGTTCTTC
TRBD1	NA	TRBV29-1	TRBJ1-2	CSVTGQGGGYTF	TGCAGCGTCACCGGACAGGGGGGCGGCTACACCTTC
TRBD2	NA	TRBV12-3/TRBV12-4	TRBJ2-5	CASSSPPLAGGHETQYF	TGTGCCAGCAGTTCCCCTCCCCTTGCGGGGGGGCACGAGACCCAGTACTTC
NA	NA	TRBV4-1	TRBJ1-4	CASSQVGGRRKLFF	TGCGCCAGCAGCCAAGTTGGTGGGAGGCGAAAACTGTTTTTT
NA	NA	TRBV29-1	TRBJ2-3	CSVWGDESTDTQYF	TGCAGCGTTTGGGGCGACGAAAGCACAGATACGCAGTATTTT
NA	NA	TRBV7-6	TRBJ2-3	CASSISSLSTDTQYF	TGTGCCAGCAGCATTTCGAGCCTCAGCACAGATACGCAGTATTTT
NA	NA	TRBV5-1	TRBJ1-2	CASSLKVDSLYGYTF	TGCGCCAGCAGCTTAAAAGTGGACAGCCTCTATGGCTACACCTTC
NA	NA	TRBV10-3	TRBJ1-6	CAIRAGDGSPLHF	TGTGCCATCCGGGCAGGGGATGGTTCACCCCTCCACTTT
NA	NA	TRBV7-2	TRBJ2-5	CASTSPGLETQYF	TGTGCCAGCACCTCCCCAGGACTGGAGACCCAGTACTTC
NA	NA	TRBV6-5	TRBJ2-2	CASSYGPTENTGELFF	TGTGCCAGCAGTTACGGGCCGACGGAGAACACCGGGGAGCTGTTTTTT
NA	few	TRBV5-1	TRBJ2-5	CASSLGSVGVQETQYF	TGCGCCAGCAGCTTGGGGAGTGTCGGGGTTCAAGAGACCCAGTACTTC
NA	NA	TRBV6-5	TRBJ1-5	CASSPSGGQPQHF	TGTGCCAGCAGTCCGTCGGGGGGTCAGCCCCAGCATTTT
NA	few	TRBV20-1	TRBJ2-3	CSARDRLQWGTDTQYF	TGCAGTGCTAGAGATCGCCTACAGTGGGGCACAGATACGCAGTATTTT
TRBD1	few	TRBV15	TRBJ2-7	CATSRDPTDREQYF	TGTGCCACCAGCAGAGATCCCACTGACAGGGAACAGTACTTC
NA	NA	TRBV5-1	TRBJ2-3	CASSWMSTDTQYF	TGCGCCAGCAGCTGGATGTCCACAGATACGCAGTATTTT
NA	few	TRBV20-1	TRBJ2-5	CSASLVSWETQYF	TGCAGTGCTAGTCTTGTGTCGTGGGAGACCCAGTACTTC